What follows are 9 T cell receptor beta chains derived from one specimen sequenced in a study of CDR3 diversity in severe acne. TCRdb independently ran MiXCR on the PCR reads; one entry per CDR3 protein. Of roughly 100,000 distinct CDR3 sequences listed, about half are singletons. The sequenced material came from blood. The receptors shown here come from a male donor with acne.

This clonotype is a singleton in its sample. The chain employs TRBV7-2 and TRBJ2-7; TRBD2 matches 10 bases. Trimming removed 2 bases from V and 2 bases from J; junction bases left unmatched: 3. The CDR3 contains 15 residues. Per the germline V gene, CDR1 is SGHTA and CDR2 is FQGNSA. The CDR3 coding sequence is TGTGCCAGCAGCTTATACAGCGGGAGGGCCTACGAGCAGTACTTC. Amino acids: CASSLYSGRAYEQYF.

J is TRBJ1-1 and V is TRBV19; 7 bases are shared with TRBD1. CDR3 length equals 19 residues. Germline loops: CDR1 LNHDA, CDR2 SQIVND (reference sequence). V gave up 3 bases and J gave up 0 bases; unmatched junction bases: 16. DNA of the CDR3: TGTGCCAGTAGTATTGACGGACAGGCGAATGTTTTTATGAACACTGAAGCTTTCTTT. Translating gives CASSIDGQANVFMNTEAFF.

The chain couples TRBV29-1 to TRBJ1-2, with D unresolved. V dropped 6 bases and J dropped 5 bases, with 13 bases sitting between them. CDR3 size: 12 residues. In germline, CDR1 is SQVTM, CDR2 ANQGSEA. CDR3 nucleotide sequence: TGCAGCGTCCAGGCAATGAGTTATGGCTACACCTTC. This gives the protein CSVQAMSYGYTF.

At least ten counts were recorded for this clonotype. The genes are TRBV20-1 and TRBJ2-2; 9 bases align to TRBD2. V was pared by 0 bases and J by 3 bases, with 5 bases of the junction left unmatched. The CDR3 extends over 16 amino acids. Germline V gene data show CDR1 as DFQATT and CDR2 as SNEGSKA (reference sequence). The CDR3, as DNA: TGCAGTGCTAGAGATCTGGCGGGAGGGCACACCGGGGAGCTGTTTTTT. This sequence encodes CSARDLAGGHTGELFF.

This clonotype was picked up many times. V is TRBV3-1 and J is TRBJ2-7, with D hard to call. The CDR3 is 12 amino acids. CDR1 LGHDT and CDR2 YNNKEL come from the germline V gene (reference sequence). V was pared by 5 bases and J by 3 bases, with 8 bases between. Here the CDR3 DNA reads TGTGCCAGCAGCTCTACCCTCTACGAGCAGTACTTC. Translated, it gives CASSSTLYEQYF.

Of note for this clonotype: A clone one base away is much larger, so this may be a read error. This chain links TRBV5-8 with TRBJ2-7; D uncertain. Trimming removed 2 bases from V and 7 bases from J, with 7 bases in between. CDR1 and CDR2 (germline): SGHTS, YDEGEE. The CDR3 is 11 residues long. CDR3 in amino acids: CASSFQVEQYV. In nucleotides, the CDR3 is TGTGCCAGCAGCTTCCAGGTTGAGCAGTACGTC.

This chain connects TRBV6-5 to TRBJ2-7; 7 nucleotides line up with TRBD1. Germline V CDR1 and CDR2: MNHEY, SVGAGI. V lost 9 bases and J lost 0; bases outside the gene matches: 14. This CDR3 contains 16 residues. CDR3 region: CASYPGTGDSSYEQYF. The DNA for the CDR3 is TGTGCCAGTTACCCAGGTACCGGGGACAGCTCCTACGAGCAGTACTTC.

The sample holds a few counts of this clonotype. V usage is TRBV30 and J usage is TRBJ1-1; D call uncertain. CDR1 and CDR2 (germline): GTSNPN, SVGIG (reference sequence). With 0 bases removed from V and 2 bases from J, the gap between germline ends came to 16 bases. The CDR3 has 16 amino acids. CDR3 in amino acids: CAWSVREGRTNTEAFF. The CDR3 nucleotides read TGTGCCTGGAGTGTGCGGGAGGGCCGAACCAACACTGAAGCTTTCTTT. The full variable domain, its missing parts supplied by reference TRBV30 and TRBJ1-1, is SQTIHQWPATLVQPVGSPLSLECTVEGTSNPNLYWYRQAAGRGLQLLFYSVGIGQISSEVPQNLSASRPQDRQFILSSKKLLLSDSGFYLCAWSVREGRTNTEAFFGQGTRLTVV.

The J gene is TRBJ2-7, the V gene TRBV11-2; the match to TRBD1 covers 7 bases. V gave up 8 bases and J gave up 4 bases; unmatched junction bases: 8. Per germline, CDR1 SGHAT and CDR2 FQNNGV. The CDR3 is made up of 13 amino acids. The CDR3 region has the DNA TGTGCCAGCTCCGGACAGGATTGGTACGAGCAGTACTTC. This codes for CASSGQDWYEQYF. Full variable domain (outside the CDR3, taken from reference TRBV11-2 and TRBJ2-7): EAGVAQSPRYKIIEKRQSVAFWCNPISGHATLYWYQQILGQGPKLLIQFQNNGVVDDSQLPKDRFSAERLKGVDSTLKIQPAKLEDSAVYLCASSGQDWYEQYFGPGTRLTVT.